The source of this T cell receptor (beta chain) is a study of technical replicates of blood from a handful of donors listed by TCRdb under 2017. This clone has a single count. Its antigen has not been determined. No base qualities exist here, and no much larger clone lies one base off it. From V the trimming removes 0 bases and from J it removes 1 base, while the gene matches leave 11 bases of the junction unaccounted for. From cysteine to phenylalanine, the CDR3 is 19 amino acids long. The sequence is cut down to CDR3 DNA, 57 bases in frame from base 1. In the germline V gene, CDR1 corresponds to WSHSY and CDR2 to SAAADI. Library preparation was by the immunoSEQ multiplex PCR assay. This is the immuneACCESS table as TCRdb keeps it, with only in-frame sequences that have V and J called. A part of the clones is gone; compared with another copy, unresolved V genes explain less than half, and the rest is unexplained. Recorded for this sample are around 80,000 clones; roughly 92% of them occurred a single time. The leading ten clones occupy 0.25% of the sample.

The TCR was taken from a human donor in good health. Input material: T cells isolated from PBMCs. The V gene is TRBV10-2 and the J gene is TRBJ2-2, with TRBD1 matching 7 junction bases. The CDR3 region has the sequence CASSESITRGLRNTGELFF. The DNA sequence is TGCGCCAGCAGTGAGTCTATTACAAGGGGGCTAAGGAACACCGGGGAGCTGTTTTTT.